This TCR beta chain emerged from a study of cytomegalovirus exposure and HLA in healthy donors. The study's findings and limits: Per a later analysis, fewer than 20,000 TCR beta sequences showed association with HLA alleles at 0.05 false discovery rate.

Comments on this clone: The antigen is undetermined.

Per germline, CDR1 SGDLS and CDR2 YYNGEE. Trimming stripped 4 bases from V and 0 bases from J, with 14 bases between. This CDR3 has 16 amino acids. The primer mix had 60 Vbeta and 13 Jbeta primers. Data came from immunoSEQ multiplex PCR; TCRdb stores just in-frame clones and leaves some out. In the table there are approximately 100,000 clones, approximately 81% of which are singletons. The sequenced sample was PBMCs. This receptor was identified in a woman aged 40 to 50 in good health and CMV-seropositive. The rearrangement links TRBV9 to TRBJ1-3; D is possibly TRBD1 (6 bases). In DNA, the CDR3 is TGTGCCAGCAGCCCTCCCCGGACAGACTCTGGAAACACCATATATTTT. The encoded protein is CASSPPRTDSGNTIYF.